This record looks at one T cell receptor beta chain sequence and its context. Per the authors' pipeline: Estimation of nucleated cell counts was performed using reference gene primer amplification. Libraries were prepared by immunoSEQ multiplex PCR; TCRdb keeps only in-frame clonotypes and omits some of them. V, J and clone size reflect that table, while D and trimming were determined from the DNA. Of approximately 82,000 clones listed, about four fifths are singletons. This specimen comes from a study of blood T cell repertoires in COVID-19. About the study: Both acute and convalescent COVID-19 samples were obtained from the United States, Italy and Spain. Nucleic acid was either cDNA or gDNA, and it came from T cells, B-cell-depleted T cells, or PBMCs.

V shed 1 base and J shed 4 bases, with 14 bases lying between them. The CDR3 is 16 amino acids. CDR1 is SGHTA, CDR2 FQGNSA, per germline. The chain recombines TRBV7-2 with TRBJ1-5, with D possibly being TRBD1 (6 bases). The specimen sequenced was peripheral blood. The clonotype was recovered from an older woman with acute or convalescent COVID-19. The DNA of the CDR3 is TGTGCCAGCAGCTTAGGGACAGCCCCTCTTAATCAGCCCCAGCATTTT. As protein: CASSLGTAPLNQPQHF.